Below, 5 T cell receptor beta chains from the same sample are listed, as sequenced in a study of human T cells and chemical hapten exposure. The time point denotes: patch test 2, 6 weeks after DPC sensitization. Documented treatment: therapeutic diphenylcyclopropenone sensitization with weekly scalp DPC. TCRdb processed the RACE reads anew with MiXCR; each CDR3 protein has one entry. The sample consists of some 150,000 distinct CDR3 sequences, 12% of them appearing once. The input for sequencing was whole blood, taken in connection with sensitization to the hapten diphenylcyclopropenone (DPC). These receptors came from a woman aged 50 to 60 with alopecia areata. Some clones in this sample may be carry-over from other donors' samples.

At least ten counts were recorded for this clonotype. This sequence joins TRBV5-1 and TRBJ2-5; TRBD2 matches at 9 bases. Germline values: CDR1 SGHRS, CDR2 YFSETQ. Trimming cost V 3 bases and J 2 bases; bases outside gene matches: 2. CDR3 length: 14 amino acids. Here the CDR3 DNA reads TGCGCCAGCAGCTCGCTAGCGGGACAAGAGACCCAGTACTTC. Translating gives CASSSLAGQETQYF.

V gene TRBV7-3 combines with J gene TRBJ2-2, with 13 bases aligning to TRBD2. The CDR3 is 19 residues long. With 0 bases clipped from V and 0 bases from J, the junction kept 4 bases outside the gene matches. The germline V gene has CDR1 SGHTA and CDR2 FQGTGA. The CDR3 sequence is CASSLTLAGGPANTGELFF. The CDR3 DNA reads TGTGCCAGCAGCTTAACACTAGCGGGAGGGCCCGCGAACACCGGGGAGCTGTTTTTT. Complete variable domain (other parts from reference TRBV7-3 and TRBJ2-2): GAGVSQTPSNKVTEKGKYVELRCDPISGHTALYWYRQSLGQGPEFLIYFQGTGAADDSGLPNDRFFAVRPEGSVSTLKIQRTERGDSAVYLCASSLTLAGGPANTGELFFGEGSRLTVL.

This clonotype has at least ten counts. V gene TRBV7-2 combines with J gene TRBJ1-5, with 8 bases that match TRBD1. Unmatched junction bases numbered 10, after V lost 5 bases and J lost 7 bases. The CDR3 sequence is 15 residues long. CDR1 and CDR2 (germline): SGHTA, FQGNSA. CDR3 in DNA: TGTGCCAGCAGCACCAATCGACAGGGGCCCCAGCCCCAGCATTTT. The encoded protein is CASSTNRQGPQPQHF.

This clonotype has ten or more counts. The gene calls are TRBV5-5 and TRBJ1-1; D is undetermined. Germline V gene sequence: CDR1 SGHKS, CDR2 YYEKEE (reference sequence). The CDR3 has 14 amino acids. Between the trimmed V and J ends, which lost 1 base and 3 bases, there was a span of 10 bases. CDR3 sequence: CASSLLGSYTEAFF. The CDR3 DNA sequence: TGTGCCAGCAGCTTGCTAGGGAGCTACACTGAAGCTTTCTTT.

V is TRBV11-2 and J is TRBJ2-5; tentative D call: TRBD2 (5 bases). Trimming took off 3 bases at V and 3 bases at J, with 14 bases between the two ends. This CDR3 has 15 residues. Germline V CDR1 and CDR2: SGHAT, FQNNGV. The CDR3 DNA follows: TGTGCCAGCAGCTTTCGGGCGAGAGGGAAAGAGACCCAGTACTTC. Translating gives CASSFRARGKETQYF. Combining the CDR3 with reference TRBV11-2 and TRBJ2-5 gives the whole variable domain EAGVAQSPRYKIIEKRQSVAFWCNPISGHATLYWYQQILGQGPKLLIQFQNNGVVDDSQLPKDRFSAERLKGVDSTLKIQPAKLEDSAVYLCASSFRARGKETQYFGPGTRLLVL.